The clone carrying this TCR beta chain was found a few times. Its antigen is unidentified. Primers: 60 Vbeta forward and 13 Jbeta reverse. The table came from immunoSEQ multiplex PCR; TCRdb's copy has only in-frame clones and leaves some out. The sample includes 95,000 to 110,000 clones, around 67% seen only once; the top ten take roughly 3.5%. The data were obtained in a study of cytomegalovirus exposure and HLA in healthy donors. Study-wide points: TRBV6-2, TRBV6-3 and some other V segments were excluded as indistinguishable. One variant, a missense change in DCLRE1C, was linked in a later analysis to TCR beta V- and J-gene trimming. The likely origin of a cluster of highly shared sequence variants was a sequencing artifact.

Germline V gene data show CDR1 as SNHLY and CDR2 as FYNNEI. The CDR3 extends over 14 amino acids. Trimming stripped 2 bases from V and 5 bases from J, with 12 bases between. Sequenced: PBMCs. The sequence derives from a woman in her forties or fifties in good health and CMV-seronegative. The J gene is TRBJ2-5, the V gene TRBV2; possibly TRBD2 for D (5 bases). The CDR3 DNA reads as TGTGCCAGCAGTGAAATCTCGGGATGGGAGACCCAGTACTTC. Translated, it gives CASSEISGWETQYF. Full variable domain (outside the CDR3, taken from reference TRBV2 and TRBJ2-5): EPEVTQTPSHQVTQMGQEVILRCVPISNHLYFYWYRQILGQKVEFLVSFYNNEISEKSEIFDDQFSVERPDGSNFTLKIRSTKLEDSAMYFCASSEISGWETQYFGPGTRLLVL.